The clone carrying this T cell receptor beta chain was recorded at least ten times. Its target is unknown. Arm-PCR of CDR3 regions and iRepertoire HTBI primers were the basis on which TCR beta libraries were built. TCRdb independently ran MiXCR on the multiplex PCR reads; one entry per CDR3 protein. The data show under 450,000 distinct CDR3 sequences, roughly 15% seen once. This sample was included in a study of regulatory T cells in long-lasting Graves disease. Whole-study results and caveats: Persistent disease showed a preference for TRBV28, TRBJ1-2 and TRBJ2-5.

Time point indicated: newly diagnosed GD, antithyroid drugs for less than 3 months. PBMC RNA was the source of the TCR library. Staff took approximately 10 milliliters of peripheral blood and put it into EDTA tubes. The CDR3 runs to 15 residues. Germline V lookup: CDR1 DFQATT, CDR2 SNEGSKA (reference sequence). The V gene end was trimmed by 1 base and the J gene end by 7 bases; junction bases not matched to a gene: 2. These data also featured in a second study, about T cells in Graves' hyperthyroidism and ophthalmopathy.

This receptor was identified in a woman younger than 35 with Graves disease. V and J are TRBV20-1 and TRBJ2-1; 15 bases align to TRBD2. The material sequenced was peripheral blood mononuclear cells (PBMCs), taken at new diagnosis, from a patient treated with antithyroid drugs. CDR3 nucleotides: TGCAGTGCTAGAGGGACTAGCGGGAGGGTAAATGAGCAGTTCTTC. As protein: CSARGTSGRVNEQFF.